This TCR delta chain appears in the sequencing data of a study of gamma-delta chains in newborns, infants, children. This clone was found a few times. TCRdb re-processed the reads using CATT. The sample carries around 2,800 delta-chain clones, 2.6% recorded once. Germline V gene sequence: CDR1 GEAIGNYY, CDR2 EKD. The CDR3 has 25 amino acids. Trimming removed 3 bases at V and 0 bases at J, with 43 bases between. This receptor was identified in a child who was a newborn, infant or young child, either healthy, febrile or measles-vaccinated (not recorded which). The sample consisted of blood. The chain combines TRDV2 with TRDJ1, with D maybe TRDD2 (7 bases). The CDR3 DNA reads as TGTGCCTGTGACCCACTCGCTCGACCGTTCCTACCACCCGGGGATCACCCCCCCTACACCGATAAACTCATCTTT. The encoded protein is CACDPLARPFLPPGDHPPYTDKLIF.